These 7 T cell receptor beta chains originate from one sample sequenced in a study of T cells after yellow fever vaccination. TCRdb called the 5' RACE reads again in MiXCR, with one record for every CDR3 protein. This table has around 250,000 distinct CDR3 sequences, about 7.1% appearing once. This sample comprised CD4+ T cells sorted from PBMCs, obtained 15 days after the yellow fever booster vaccination. These receptors were taken from a man aged 30 to 45 who received the YFV17D yellow fever vaccine.

The chain couples TRBV12-3 or TRBV12-4 to TRBJ2-6; tentatively, D is TRBD1 or TRBD2 (5 bases each). Deletions cut 5 bases from V and 0 bases from J, with 11 bases between. CDR3 length equals 16 residues. Here the CDR3 DNA reads TGTGCCAGCAGTGACAAGGGGAGCTCTGGGGCCAACGTCCTGACTTTC. It translates to CASSDKGSSGANVLTF.

This clonotype was counted many times. J is TRBJ1-2 and V is TRBV3-1, with 9 positions matching TRBD1. This CDR3 is built from 16 residues. Germline CDR1 LGHDT, CDR2 YNNKEL (reference sequence). J was trimmed by 7 bases and V by 4 bases; bases with no gene match: 13. CDR3 in amino acids: CASSPRTGVDVSGYTF. In DNA form, the CDR3 reads TGTGCCAGCAGCCCCCGGACAGGGGTCGACGTGAGTGGCTACACCTTC.

This clonotype was seen at least ten times. The chain recombines TRBV14 with TRBJ1-4, with unresolved D. Per germline, CDR1 SGHDN and CDR2 FVKESK. CDR3 length: 12 residues. The V and J ends lost 2 bases and 8 bases respectively, with 6 bases between them. The CDR3, as DNA: TGTGCCAGCAGCCAATTCCGGGAAAAACTGTTTTTT. Its translation: CASSQFREKLFF.

This clonotype was detected many times. The genes are TRBV7-2 and TRBJ2-7; TRBD1 aligns across 8 bases. This CDR3 region has 15 residues. CDR1 and CDR2 from the germline V gene are SGHTA and FQGNSA. Losses at the gene ends were 3 bases for V and 3 bases for J; bases not matched to a gene: 7. The CDR3 loop is CASSFGQGRVYEQYF. The CDR3 bases are TGTGCCAGCAGCTTCGGACAGGGAAGGGTCTACGAGCAGTACTTC.

This clonotype has ten or more counts. The chain joins TRBV7-2 to TRBJ1-1, with D possibly matching TRBD1 (6 bases). Trimming shortened V by 5 bases and J by 1 base, and 14 bases separated the two germline ends. Germline lookup yields CDR1 SGHTA and CDR2 FQGNSA. There are 15 residues in the CDR3. The CDR3 here is CASSLRYRENTEAFF. CDR3 nucleotides: TGTGCCAGCAGCCTTCGCTACAGGGAGAACACTGAAGCTTTCTTT.

This clonotype was observed many times. V gene TRBV5-6 combines with J gene TRBJ1-4; D not resolved. V lost 2 bases and J 0 bases, leaving 5 bases between the germline ends. The CDR3 is made up of 14 amino acids. Germline V lookup: CDR1 SGHDT, CDR2 YYEEEE. CDR3 nucleotide sequence: TGTGCCAGCAGCTTCGGTGCAACTAATGAAAAACTGTTTTTT. Translated, it gives CASSFGATNEKLFF.

Only a few counts were recorded for this clonotype. This sequence joins TRBV7-2 and TRBJ2-5; 8 positions agree with TRBD2. J was trimmed by 5 bases and V by 2 bases; bases with no gene match: 4. Germline V gene sequence: CDR1 SGHTA, CDR2 FQGNSA. This CDR3 contains 14 residues. CDR3 bases: TGTGCCAGCAGCTTACCGGGGGGGTACGAGACCCAGTACTTC. Residues: CASSLPGGYETQYF. The variable domain in full, with the rest retrieved from reference TRBV7-2 and TRBJ2-5, is GAGVSQSPSNKVTEKGKDVELRCDPISGHTALYWYRQSLGQGLEFLIYFQGNSAPDKSGLPSDRFSAERTGGSVSTLTIQRTQQEDSAVYLCASSLPGGYETQYFGPGTRLLVL.